This is a list of T cell receptor beta chains from one sample in a study of cytomegalovirus exposure and HLA in healthy donors. Libraries were prepared by immunoSEQ multiplex PCR; TCRdb keeps only in-frame clonotypes and omits some of them. The sample carries some 79,000 clones, 78% recorded once. The specimen sequenced was PBMCs. Receptors were obtained from a male donor in good health and CMV-seropositive. The CDR3 runs from the conserved cysteine through the conserved F or W.

V gene	J gene	CDR3 length	CDR3 protein
TRBV7-8	TRBJ1-4	17	CASRLTGYYLNNEKLFF
TRBV2	TRBJ2-3	13	CASRAGPSGTQYF
TRBV4-1	TRBJ1-5	17	CASSQEWTGISNQPQHF
TRBV5-1	TRBJ2-3	16	CASSLAAGPRTDTQYF
TRBV20-1	TRBJ1-1	11	CRAAENTEAFF
TRBV27	TRBJ1-5	13	CASSLHSNQPQHF
TRBV4-2	TRBJ1-1	16	CASSQGPAWQGTEAFF
TRBV7-2	TRBJ1-5	15	CASSETGGRGQPQHF
TRBV28	TRBJ2-7	17	CASSYPGGARPEDEQYF
TRBV19	TRBJ2-6	15	CASSIISSGANVLTF
TRBV5-1	TRBJ2-7	19	CASSRIPLGRGTTTSEQYF
TRBV18	TRBJ2-7	13	CASSPRLQNEQYF
TRBV7-3	TRBJ2-3	13	CASSTTGTDTQYF
TRBV6-5	TRBJ2-7	14	CASSPGQGPYGQYF
TRBV15	TRBJ2-7	17	CATSRGRLDRGRCEQYF
TRBV6-6	.	14	CASSTGQGADEQYF
TRBV11-2	TRBJ1-2	17	CASSLEGGRTGEHGYTF
TRBV9	TRBJ1-6	19	CASSLTGRMGQGYDSPLHF
TRBV5-4	TRBJ2-2	16	CASSLWMGGNTGELFF
TRBV2	TRBJ2-3	16	CASSESSRTGTDTQYF
TRBV7-9	TRBJ2-2	15	CASSLDDLYAGELFF
TRBV11-2	TRBJ2-1	15	CASSPGVASYNEQFF
TRBV11-1	TRBJ2-3	13	CASSLSGQNTQYF
TRBV18	TRBJ2-6	14	CASSPSSGANVLTF
TRBV30	TRBJ2-2	15	CAYPPAGVGTGELFF
TRBV6-5	TRBJ1-2	13	CASRPGELYGYTF
TRBV28	TRBJ2-7	16	CASRPGTSGITYEQYF
TRBV5-1	TRBJ2-7	15	CASSLGTQGSYEQYF
TRBV6-1	TRBJ1-1	13	CASSLGQLSEAFF
TRBV27	TRBJ2-3	16	CASSSTSGRPRDTQYF
TRBV19	TRBJ1-5	15	CASTSVPGGNQPQHF
TRBV5-6	TRBJ2-2	15	CASSLVESYTGELFF
TRBV7-9	TRBJ2-7	12	CASSLHSYEQYF
TRBV5-5	TRBJ2-7	16	CASSLASGTITYEQYF
TRBV6-6	TRBJ2-5	16	CASSESGNLPQETQYF
TRBV7-9	TRBJ1-2	18	CASSTPGGSRTGVVGYTF
TRBV7-7	TRBJ1-1	14	CASSLILLNTEAFF
TRBV2	TRBJ2-7	13	CASSAAGSYEQYF
TRBV6-1	TRBJ1-5	14	CASSTGTVDQPQHF
TRBV27	TRBJ2-7	14	CASSYGRGFWEQYF
TRBV25-1	TRBJ2-7	12	CASSDLRDKQYF
TRBV5-4	.	14	CASSSPTGSYEQYF
TRBV19	TRBJ2-7	14	CASNQGLWIYEQYF
TRBV29-1	TRBJ1-1	16	CSVDSGQRLTGTEAFF
TRBV7-2	TRBJ1-2	13	CASSPDMRYGYTF
TRBV9	TRBJ2-3	16	CASSVTPRVSTDTQYF